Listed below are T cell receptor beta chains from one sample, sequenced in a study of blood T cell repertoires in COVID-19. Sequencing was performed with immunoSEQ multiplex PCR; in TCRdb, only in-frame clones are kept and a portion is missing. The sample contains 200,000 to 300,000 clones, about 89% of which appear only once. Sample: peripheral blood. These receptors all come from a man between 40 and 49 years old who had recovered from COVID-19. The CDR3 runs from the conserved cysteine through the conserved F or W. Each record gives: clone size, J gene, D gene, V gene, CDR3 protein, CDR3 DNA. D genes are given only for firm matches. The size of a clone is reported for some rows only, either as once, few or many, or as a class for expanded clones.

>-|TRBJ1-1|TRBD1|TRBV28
CASSLPGQGMRTEAFF
TGTGCCAGCAGTTTACCTGGACAGGGGATGAGGACTGAAGCTTTCTTT
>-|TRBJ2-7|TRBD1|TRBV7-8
CASRPGQGAVYEQYF
TGTGCCAGCAGACCCGGACAGGGGGCGGTTTACGAGCAGTACTTC
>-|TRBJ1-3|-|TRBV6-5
CASKLTVSSGNTIYF
TGTGCCAGCAAACTGACAGTATCCTCTGGAAACACCATATATTTT
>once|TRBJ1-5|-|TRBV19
CASSMYRGGNQPQHF
TGTGCCAGTAGTATGTATAGGGGTGGCAATCAGCCCCAGCATTTT
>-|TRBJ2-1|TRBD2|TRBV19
CASSPRLAGGRSEQFF
TGTGCCAGTAGTCCCCGGCTAGCGGGGGGGCGAAGTGAGCAGTTCTTC
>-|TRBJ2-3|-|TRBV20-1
CSASGAFTSTDTQYF
TGCAGTGCTAGTGGGGCTTTTACTAGCACAGATACGCAGTATTTT
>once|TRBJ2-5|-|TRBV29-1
CSVDRGGETQYF
TGCAGCGTTGACAGGGGTGGAGAGACCCAGTACTTC
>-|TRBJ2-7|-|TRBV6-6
CASSLGHQRDEQYF
TGTGCCAGCAGTTTGGGACACCAGAGGGACGAGCAGTACTTC
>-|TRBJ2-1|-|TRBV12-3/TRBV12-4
CASTLDREQFF
TGTGCCAGCACCCTAGATCGGGAGCAGTTCTTC
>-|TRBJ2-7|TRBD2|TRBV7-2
CASSSHLRTSGSSYEQYF
TGTGCCAGCAGCTCTCACCTGAGGACTAGCGGGAGCTCCTACGAGCAGTACTTC
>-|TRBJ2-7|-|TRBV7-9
CASSPEGVDGSTRQYF
TGTGCCAGCAGCCCAGAGGGGGTGGACGGTTCTACGAGGCAGTACTTC
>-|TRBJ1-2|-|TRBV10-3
CAISDSTVRNYGYTF
TGTGCCATCAGTGACAGTACAGTCCGAAACTATGGCTACACCTTC
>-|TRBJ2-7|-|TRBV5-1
CASSSKGVSPYEQYF
TGCGCCAGCAGCTCCAAGGGGGTTTCGCCTTACGAGCAGTACTTC
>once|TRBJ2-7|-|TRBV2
CASNSRRAGEQYF
TGTGCCAGCAATAGTAGGAGGGCCGGCGAGCAGTACTTC
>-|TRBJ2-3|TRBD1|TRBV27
CASGPEGAVTDTQYF
TGTGCCAGCGGCCCAGAGGGGGCTGTCACAGATACGCAGTATTTT
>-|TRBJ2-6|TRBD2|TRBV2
CASSEKRGPGANVLTF
TGTGCCAGCAGTGAAAAGCGGGGTCCTGGGGCCAACGTCCTGACTTTC
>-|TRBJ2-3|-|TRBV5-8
CASSSRQGTDTQYF
TGTGCCAGCAGCTCTAGACAGGGCACAGATACGCAGTATTTT
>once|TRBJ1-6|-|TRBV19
CASSETVKTPLHF
TGTGCCAGTAGTGAGACAGTCAAGACACCCCTCCACTTT
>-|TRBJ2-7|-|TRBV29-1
CSVVPTSSYEQYF
TGCAGCGTTGTTCCCACGAGCTCCTACGAGCAGTACTTC
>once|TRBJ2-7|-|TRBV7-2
CASSGRGEQYF
TGTGCCAGCAGCGGCCGGGGCGAGCAGTACTTC
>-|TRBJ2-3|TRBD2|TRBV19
CASNAGVTDTQYF
TGTGCCAGTAATGCGGGAGTCACAGATACGCAGTATTTT
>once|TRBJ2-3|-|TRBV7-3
CASSLSGTRTDTQYF
TGTGCCAGCAGCTTAAGCGGGACTCGCACAGATACGCAGTATTTT
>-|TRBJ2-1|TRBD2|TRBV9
CASSVAGGTGNEQFF
TGTGCCAGCAGCGTAGCGGGAGGTACGGGCAATGAGCAGTTCTTC
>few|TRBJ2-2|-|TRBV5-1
CASSSLDSSGTGELFF
TGCGCCAGCAGCTCCTTGGACAGTTCCGGGACCGGGGAGCTGTTTTTT
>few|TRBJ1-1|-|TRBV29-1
CSVDKGLYKSEAFF
TGCAGCGTGGATAAGGGACTTTACAAATCGGAAGCTTTCTTT
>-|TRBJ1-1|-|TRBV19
CASSIAGRNTEAFF
TGTGCCAGTAGTATTGCGGGGCGGAACACTGAAGCTTTCTTT
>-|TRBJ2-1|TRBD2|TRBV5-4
CASSMHGLAKDNEQFF
TGTGCCAGCAGCATGCATGGACTAGCGAAAGACAATGAGCAGTTCTTC
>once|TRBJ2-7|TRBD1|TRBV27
CATGPGTGAYEQYF
TGTGCCACCGGCCCCGGGACAGGGGCCTACGAGCAGTACTTC
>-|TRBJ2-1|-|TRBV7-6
CASSFLASEQFF
TGTGCCAGCAGCTTTCTAGCTAGTGAGCAGTTCTTC
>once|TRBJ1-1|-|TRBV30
CAWSVRVTEAFF
TGTGCCTGGAGTGTACGGGTTACTGAAGCTTTCTTT
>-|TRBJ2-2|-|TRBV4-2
CASSQRLDTGELFF
TGTGCCAGCAGCCAACGACTGGACACCGGGGAGCTGTTTTTT